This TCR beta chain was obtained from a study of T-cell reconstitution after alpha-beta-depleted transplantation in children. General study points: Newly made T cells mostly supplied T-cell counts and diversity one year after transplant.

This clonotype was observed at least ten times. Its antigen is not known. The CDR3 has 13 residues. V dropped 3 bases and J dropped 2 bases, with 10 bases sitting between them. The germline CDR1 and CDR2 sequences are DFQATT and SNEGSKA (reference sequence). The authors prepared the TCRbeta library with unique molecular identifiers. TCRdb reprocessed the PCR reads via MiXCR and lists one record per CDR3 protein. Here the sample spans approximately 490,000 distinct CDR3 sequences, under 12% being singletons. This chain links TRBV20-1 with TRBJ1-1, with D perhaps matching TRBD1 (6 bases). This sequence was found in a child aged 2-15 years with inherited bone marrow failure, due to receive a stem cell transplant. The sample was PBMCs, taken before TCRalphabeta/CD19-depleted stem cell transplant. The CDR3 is CSASRGPNTEAFF. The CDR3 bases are TGCAGTGCTAGCAGGGGCCCCAACACTGAAGCTTTCTTT.